This T cell receptor (beta chain) derives from a study of cytomegalovirus exposure and HLA in healthy donors. On this clone: Its antigen is as yet unknown. The same CDR3 also results from other DNA sequences found in this sample.

This CDR3 has 15 amino acids. J was trimmed by 0 bases and V by 1 base; bases with no gene match: 0. Germline V lookup: CDR1 SGDLS, CDR2 YYNGEE. A multiplex PCR was run with 60 Vbeta primers and 13 Jbeta primers. TCRdb's table, derived via immunoSEQ multiplex PCR, lists solely in-frame clones and lacks some. The sample includes fewer than 350,000 clones, roughly 89% of them seen just once. The study, taken as a whole, reports: In vitro data verified three CMV-associated chains as specific for CMV antigens. TCR beta sequences reportedly predicted most subjects' HLA-A and HLA-B alleles accurately. Associated with cytomegalovirus, according to the listing, were fewer than 200 TCR beta chains. Rare sequences made up most TCRs, while some public TCRs were found in many donors.

The V call is TRBV9, the J call TRBJ1-3; TRBD1 aligns across 8 bases. The source of this sequence is a woman younger than 30 in good health and CMV-seronegative. The specimen was PBMCs. The DNA of the CDR3 is TGTGCCAGCAGCGTACAGGGGGCCTCTGGAAACACCATATATTTT. This codes for CASSVQGASGNTIYF.